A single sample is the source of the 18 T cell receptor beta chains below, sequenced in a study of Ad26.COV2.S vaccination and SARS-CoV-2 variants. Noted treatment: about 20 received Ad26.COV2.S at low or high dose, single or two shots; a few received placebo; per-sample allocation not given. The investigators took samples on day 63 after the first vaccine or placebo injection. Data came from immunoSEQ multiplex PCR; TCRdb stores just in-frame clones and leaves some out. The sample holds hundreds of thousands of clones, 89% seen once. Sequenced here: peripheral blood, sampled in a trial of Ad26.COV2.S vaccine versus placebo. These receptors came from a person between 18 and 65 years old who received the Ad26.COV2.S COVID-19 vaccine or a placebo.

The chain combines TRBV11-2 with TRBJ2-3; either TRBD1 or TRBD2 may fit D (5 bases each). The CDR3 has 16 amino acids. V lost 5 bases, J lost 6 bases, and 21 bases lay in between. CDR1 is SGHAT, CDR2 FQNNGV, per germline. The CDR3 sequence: CASSARRDPSLDTQYF. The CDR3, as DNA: TGTGCCAGCAGCGCCCGCCGGGACCCTTCTTTGGATACGCAGTATTTT.

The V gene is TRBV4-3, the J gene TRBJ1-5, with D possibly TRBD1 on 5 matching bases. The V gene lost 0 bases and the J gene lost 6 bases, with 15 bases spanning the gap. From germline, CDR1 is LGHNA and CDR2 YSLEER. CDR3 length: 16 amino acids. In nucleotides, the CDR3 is TGCGCCAGCAGCCAAGAATGGAGGGGACGGTTTCAGCCCCAGCATTTT. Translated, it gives CASSQEWRGRFQPQHF.

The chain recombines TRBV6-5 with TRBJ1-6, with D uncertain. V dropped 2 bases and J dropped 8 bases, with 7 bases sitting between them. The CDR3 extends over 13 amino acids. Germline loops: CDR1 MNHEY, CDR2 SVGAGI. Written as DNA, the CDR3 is TGTGCCAGCAGTTACCTCCCCGATTCACCCCTCCACTTT. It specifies CASSYLPDSPLHF.

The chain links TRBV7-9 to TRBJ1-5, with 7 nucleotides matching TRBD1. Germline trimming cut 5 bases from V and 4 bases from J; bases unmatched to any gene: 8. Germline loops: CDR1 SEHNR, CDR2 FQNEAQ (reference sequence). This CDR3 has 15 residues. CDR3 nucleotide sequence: TGTGCCAGCAGCCTCGGTCAGGGGGTTAATCAGCCCCAGCATTTT. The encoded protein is CASSLGQGVNQPQHF.

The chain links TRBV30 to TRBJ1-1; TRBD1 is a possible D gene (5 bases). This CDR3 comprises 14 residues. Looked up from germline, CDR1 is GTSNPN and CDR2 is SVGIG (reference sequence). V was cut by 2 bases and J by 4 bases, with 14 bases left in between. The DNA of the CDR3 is TGTGCCTGGAGTAGCGTGGGGCGACGCACTGAAGCTTTCTTT. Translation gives CAWSSVGRRTEAFF.

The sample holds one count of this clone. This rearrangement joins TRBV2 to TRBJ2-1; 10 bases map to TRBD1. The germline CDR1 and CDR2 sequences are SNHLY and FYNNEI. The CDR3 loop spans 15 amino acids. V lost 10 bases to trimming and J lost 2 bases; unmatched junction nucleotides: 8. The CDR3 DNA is TGTGCCACAAAGGGGGGGACAGGGGCCTACAATGAGCAGTTCTTC. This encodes CATKGGTGAYNEQFF. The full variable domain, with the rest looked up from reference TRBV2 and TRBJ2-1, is EPEVTQTPSHQVTQMGQEVILRCVPISNHLYFYWYRQILGQKVEFLVSFYNNEISEKSEIFDDQFSVERPDGSNFTLKIRSTKLEDSAMYFCATKGGTGAYNEQFFGPGTRLTVL.

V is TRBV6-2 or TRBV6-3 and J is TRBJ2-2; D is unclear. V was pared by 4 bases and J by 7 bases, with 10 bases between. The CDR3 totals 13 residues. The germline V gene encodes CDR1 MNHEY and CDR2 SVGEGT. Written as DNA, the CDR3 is TGTGCCAGCAGTTTTAAGGGAATCGGGGAGCTGTTTTTT. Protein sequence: CASSFKGIGELFF.

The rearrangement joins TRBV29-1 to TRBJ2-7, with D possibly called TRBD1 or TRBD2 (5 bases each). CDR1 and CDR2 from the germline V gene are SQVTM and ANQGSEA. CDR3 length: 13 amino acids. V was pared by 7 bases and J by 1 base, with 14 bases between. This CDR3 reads CSALSGASYEQYF. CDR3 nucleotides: TGCAGCGCCTTATCCGGGGCTTCCTACGAGCAGTACTTC.

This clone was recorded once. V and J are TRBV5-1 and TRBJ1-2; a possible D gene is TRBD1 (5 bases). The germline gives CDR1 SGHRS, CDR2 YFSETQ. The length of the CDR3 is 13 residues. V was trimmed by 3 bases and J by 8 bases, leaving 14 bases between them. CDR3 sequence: CASSSGTLGGYTF. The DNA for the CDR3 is TGCGCCAGCAGCTCAGGGACCCTGGGGGGCTACACCTTC.

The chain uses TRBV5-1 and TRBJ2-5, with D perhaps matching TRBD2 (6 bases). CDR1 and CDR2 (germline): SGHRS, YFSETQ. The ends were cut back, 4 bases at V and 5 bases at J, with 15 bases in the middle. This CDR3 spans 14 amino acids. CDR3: CASSPGTAIETQYF. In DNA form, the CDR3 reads TGCGCCAGCAGCCCCGGGACTGCCATCGAGACCCAGTACTTC.

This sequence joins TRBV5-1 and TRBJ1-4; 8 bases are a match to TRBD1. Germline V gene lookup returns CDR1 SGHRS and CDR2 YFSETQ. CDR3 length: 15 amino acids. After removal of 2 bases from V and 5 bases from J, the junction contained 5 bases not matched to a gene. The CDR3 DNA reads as TGCGCCAGCAGCTTCCAGGGGGCCTCGAATGAAAAACTGTTTTTT. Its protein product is CASSFQGASNEKLFF. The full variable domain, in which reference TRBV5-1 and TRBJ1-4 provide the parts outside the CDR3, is KAGVTQTPRYLIKTRGQQVTLSCSPISGHRSVSWYQQTPGQGLQFLFEYFSETQRNKGNFPGRFSGRQFSNSRSEMNVSTLELGDSALYLCASSFQGASNEKLFFGSGTQLSVL.

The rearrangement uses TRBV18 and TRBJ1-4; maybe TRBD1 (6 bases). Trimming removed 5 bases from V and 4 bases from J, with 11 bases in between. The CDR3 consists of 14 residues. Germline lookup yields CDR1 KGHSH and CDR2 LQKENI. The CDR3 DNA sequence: TGTGCCAGCTCATCGACAGGCCTTAATGAAAAACTGTTTTTT. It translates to CASSSTGLNEKLFF.

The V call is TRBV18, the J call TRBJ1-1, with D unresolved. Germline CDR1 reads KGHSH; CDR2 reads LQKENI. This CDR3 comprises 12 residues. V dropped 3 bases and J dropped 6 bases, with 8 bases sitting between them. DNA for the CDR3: TGTGCCAGCTCACCGGTGGCAGCTGAAGCTTTCTTT. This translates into CASSPVAAEAFF. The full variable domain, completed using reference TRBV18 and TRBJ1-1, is NAGVMQNPRHLVRRRGQEARLRCSPMKGHSHVYWYRQLPEEGLKFMVYLQKENIIDESGMPKERFSAEFPKEGPSILRIQQVVRGDSAAYFCASSPVAAEAFFGQGTRLTVV.

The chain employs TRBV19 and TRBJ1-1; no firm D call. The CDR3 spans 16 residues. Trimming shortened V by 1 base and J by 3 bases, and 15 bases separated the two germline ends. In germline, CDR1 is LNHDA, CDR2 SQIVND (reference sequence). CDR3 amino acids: CASSIGGSDSYTEAFF. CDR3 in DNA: TGTGCCAGTAGTATAGGGGGATCCGATTCTTACACTGAAGCTTTCTTT.

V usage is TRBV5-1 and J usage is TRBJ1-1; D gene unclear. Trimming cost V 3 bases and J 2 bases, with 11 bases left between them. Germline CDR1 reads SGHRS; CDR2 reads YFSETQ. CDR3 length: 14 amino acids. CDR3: CASSSEHFNTEAFF. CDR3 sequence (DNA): TGCGCCAGCAGCTCCGAACATTTCAACACTGAAGCTTTCTTT.

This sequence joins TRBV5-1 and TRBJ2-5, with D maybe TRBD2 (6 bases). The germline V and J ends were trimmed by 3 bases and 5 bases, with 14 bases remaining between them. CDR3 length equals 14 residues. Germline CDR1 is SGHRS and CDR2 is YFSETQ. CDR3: CASSWPGRGETQYF. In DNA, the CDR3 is TGCGCCAGCAGCTGGCCGGGACGGGGGGAGACCCAGTACTTC.

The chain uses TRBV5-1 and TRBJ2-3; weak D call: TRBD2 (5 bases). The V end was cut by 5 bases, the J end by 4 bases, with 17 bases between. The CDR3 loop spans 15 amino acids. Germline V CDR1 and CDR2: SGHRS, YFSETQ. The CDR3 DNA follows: TGCGCCAGCAGTATTCGGGCCCCCGGGGCAGATACGCAGTATTTT. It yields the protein CASSIRAPGADTQYF.

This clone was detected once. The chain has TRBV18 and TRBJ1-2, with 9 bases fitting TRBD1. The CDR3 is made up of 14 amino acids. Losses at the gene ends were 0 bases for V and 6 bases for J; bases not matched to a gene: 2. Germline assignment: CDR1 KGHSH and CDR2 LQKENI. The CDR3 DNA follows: TGTGCCAGCTCACCACCGGGACAGGGTAATGGCTACACCTTC. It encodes CASSPPGQGNGYTF.